This T cell receptor (beta chain) appears in the sequencing data of a study of shared clonotypes between healthy human individuals. Study at large: Aged 18 to 49, the donors were a couple of women and a few men. Three CD4 naive, three CD4 memory, two CD8 naive and one CD8 memory plate were used per donor.

Replicate PCRs run on sorted subsets employed 200 to 250 ng DNA, roughly 30,000 T cell genomes. Sequencing used immunoSEQ multiplex PCR; TCRdb keeps in-frame clones, though not all of them. Of 1.5 million to 1.9 million clones listed, approximately 98% are singletons. This CDR3 is built from 16 residues. The junction had 9 bases not matched to a gene; V was cut back by 5 bases and J by 5 bases. Germline CDR1 is SGHTA and CDR2 is FQGNSA. The chain recombines TRBV7-2 with TRBJ2-7; 13 nucleotides align to TRBD2. This TCR came from a man aged 30-40 years in good health. Sequencing input: naive CD4+ T cells sorted from blood. Subset given: CD45RA+ positively selected. The CDR3 here is CASSTRTSGSSHEQYF. CDR3 coding DNA: TGTGCCAGCAGCACTCGGACTAGCGGGAGCTCTCACGAGCAGTACTTC. Variable domain in full (rest from reference TRBV7-2 and TRBJ2-7): GAGVSQSPSNKVTEKGKDVELRCDPISGHTALYWYRQSLGQGLEFLIYFQGNSAPDKSGLPSDRFSAERTGGSVSTLTIQRTQQEDSAVYLCASSTRTSGSSHEQYFGPGTRLTVT.